This TCR beta chain came from a study of shared clonotypes between healthy human individuals. General observations from the study: Naive subsets typically showed greater estimated richness than memory subsets.

For this clone: Its antigen is unknown.

V lost 0 bases and J lost 5, with 10 bases in between. The CDR3 consists of 14 residues. Running of the assay took place at deep level. Using immunoSEQ multiplex PCR, the repertoire was profiled, and TCRdb retains in-frame clones only, with some absent. This sample has a few million clones; 92% occur once, and the top ten carry 0.37%. The sequencing sample was made of naive CD4+ T cells from PBMCs. Subset denoted: CD45RA+ positively selected. The rearrangement joins TRBV23-1 to TRBJ1-2; tentatively, D is TRBD1 (5 bases). TRBV23-1 belongs to the ORF category, with a function that is uncertain. The clonotype comes from a young man in good health. Some clones in this sample may be carry-over from other donors' samples. The CDR3, as DNA: TGCGCCAGCAGTCAATCCGAGCAGGGTTATGGCTACACCTTC. Its protein product is CASSQSEQGYGYTF.